These 30 T cell receptor beta chains were all obtained from the same sample, sequenced in a study of tumor and adjacent non-tumor tissue in lung cancer. This sample's RNA came from whole unsorted tissue. The library came from three nested PCR rounds adapted from ARM-PCR protocols. TCRdb analysed the multiplex PCR reads with MiXCR anew, one entry per CDR3 protein. The data show about 79,000 distinct CDR3 sequences, 72% seen once. The sample was lung tumor tissue. Source of these receptors: a woman in her thirties or forties with non-small cell lung cancer.

With regard to this clonotype: A junction boundary mismatches the germline segment, possibly from a read error. The V and J genes are TRBV20-1 and TRBJ1-5; D might be TRBD1 (5 bases). Germline CDR1 and CDR2: DFQATT and SNEGSKA (reference sequence). This CDR3 region has 18 residues. CDR3 DNA: TGCAGTGCCAGAGGGGTGTTGAGGGGCCAAGCGGACAAACAGCCCCAGCATTTT. Protein sequence: CSARGVLRGQADKQPQHF.

As for this clonotype: It is likely a read error, because the conserved phenylalanine at the end of the CDR3 is missing. No DNA is shown, since the ends of the CDR3 on it are uncertain; the CDR3 is the one TCRdb lists. The J gene is TRBJ1-2, the V gene TRBV11-2; the table's TRBD1 call for D was not verified on the DNA. The CDR3 sequence runs 15 residues, both termini included. The germline gives CDR1 SGHAT, CDR2 FQNNGV. The CDR3 sequence is CASSRDGQVNYSHTS.

This clonotype has just a few counts. Germline is not matched at one junction end, which may reflect a read error. The chain uses TRBV30 and TRBJ2-6; 8 bases line up with TRBD1. Looked up from germline, CDR1 is GTSNPN and CDR2 is SVGIG (reference sequence). The CDR3 spans 13 residues. DNA of the CDR3: TGTGCCCGGACAGGGTCTGGGGCCAACGCCCTGACTTTC. Translating it yields CARTGSGANALTF. Variable domain in full (rest from reference TRBV30 and TRBJ2-6): SQTIHQWPATLVQPVGSPLSLECTVEGTSNPNLYWYRQAAGRGLQLLFYSVGIGQISSEVPQNLSASRPQDRQFILSSKKLLLSDSGFYLCARTGSGANALTFGAGSRLTVL.

Concerning this clonotype: A much larger clonotype is one base distant, so this may be a read error. V gene TRBV7-9 combines with J gene TRBJ1-3; 9 positions match TRBD1. Per the germline V gene, CDR1 is SEHNR and CDR2 is FQNEAQ (reference sequence). This CDR3 has 17 residues. The CDR3 coding sequence is TGTGCCAGCAGCCCCCCGGGACAGGGTTTCTCTGAAAACACCATATATTTT. This translates into CASSPPGQGFSENTIYF.

As regards this clonotype: The junction differs from germline at one of its ends, possibly a read error. The chain is built from TRBV12-3 or TRBV12-4 and TRBJ2-3; possibly TRBD1 or TRBD2 for D (5 bases each). CDR3 length: 14 residues. Here the CDR3 reads CASSPGGLTDRQYF. CDR3 DNA sequence: TGTGCTAGCAGCCCCGGAGGACTGACAGATAGGCAGTATTTT.

Worth noting for this clonotype: The junction does not match germline at one end; this may be a read error. The V call is TRBV6-1, the J call TRBJ1-2, with 7 bases aligning to TRBD1. Per the germline V gene, CDR1 is MNHNS and CDR2 is SASEGT. The CDR3 totals 14 residues. CDR3 DNA: TGTGCCAGCAGGACACAGGGGAGGGACTATGACTACACCTTT. Translation: CASRTQGRDYDYTF.

The table lists this clonotype with a few counts. An end of the junction does not agree with germline; a read error may underlie this. The chain employs TRBV11-2 and TRBJ1-1; the D gene is possibly TRBD1 (6 bases). The CDR3 contains 13 residues. The germline V gene encodes CDR1 SGHAT and CDR2 FQNNGV. In DNA, the CDR3 is TGCGCCAGCAGCACGGACAGTTACACTGAAACTTTCTTT. Its protein is CASSTDSYTETFF.

With regard to this clonotype: Being one base from a much bigger clone, this may be a read error. The chain employs TRBV24-1 and TRBJ2-1, with D unresolved. The CDR3 totals 15 residues. CDR1 KGHDR and CDR2 SFDVKD come from the germline V gene. This CDR3 reads CATCDPQIGYNEQFF. CDR3 bases: TGTGCCACCTGTGATCCCCAGATTGGCTACAATGAGCAGTTCTTC.

This chain connects TRBV29-1 to TRBJ2-1; maybe TRBD2 (5 bases). CDR1 SQVTM and CDR2 ANQGSEA come from the germline V gene. CDR3 length equals 13 residues. In DNA form, the CDR3 reads TGCAGTGGGTGGACTTGGACGGGGAATAAGCAGTTCTTC. This translates into CSGWTWTGNKQFF.

The chain uses TRBV28 and TRBJ1-2, with D perhaps TRBD1 (6 bases). Germline loops: CDR1 MDHEN, CDR2 SYDVKM. The CDR3 has 13 residues. V was trimmed by 3 bases and J by 5 bases, leaving 10 bases between them. CDR3 in amino acids: CASSFRGGYGYTF. The CDR3 DNA follows: TGTGCCAGCAGTTTCAGGGGTGGATATGGCTACACCTTC.

Details on this clonotype: This may stem from a read error, because a much larger clone lies one nucleotide away. The V and J genes are TRBV2 and TRBJ2-2; D is uncertain. The CDR3 is 12 residues long. CDR1 and CDR2 (germline): SNHLY, FYNNEI. This CDR3 is CAGRPSAGELFF. The CDR3 nucleotides read TGTGCCGGCAGGCCAAGCGCGGGGGAGCTGTTTTTT.

This clonotype was seen a few times. Given a much more abundant clone one base away, this may be a read error. The gene calls are TRBV29-1 and TRBJ1-1; the match to TRBD1 covers 9 bases. The CDR3 length is 14 residues. Germline lookup yields CDR1 SQVTM and CDR2 ANQGSEA. The trim removed 4 bases at V and 3 bases at J, leaving 6 bases unmatched. The CDR3 protein is CSVGGDRDDTEAFF. The CDR3 nucleotides are TGCAGCGTTGGAGGGGACAGGGATGACACTGAAGCTTTCTTT.

Concerning this clonotype itself: Just one base apart from a much larger clone, this may be a read error. This chain links TRBV14 with TRBJ2-7; D not resolved. The V gene's germline CDR1 is SGHDN and CDR2 FVKESK. The CDR3 runs 12 residues. The CDR3 loop is CASCQVFYEQYF. For the CDR3, the DNA is TGTGCCAGCTGCCAAGTGTTCTACGAGCAGTACTTC.

This clonotype appeared a few times. J is TRBJ2-7 and V is TRBV15; TRBD1 matches 8 bases. Germline V gene lookup returns CDR1 LNHNV and CDR2 YYDKDF (reference sequence). With V trimmed by 2 bases and J by 0 bases, 3 bases remained unmatched. This CDR3 is built from 15 residues. The CDR3 nucleotides are TGTGCCACCAGCAGAAATGGACAGGGCTCCTACGAGCAGTACTTC. Protein sequence: CATSRNGQGSYEQYF.

A remark on this clonotype: The conserved closing phenylalanine or tryptophan is absent in this CDR3, likely reflecting a read error. The chain uses TRBV4-1 and TRBJ1-2; D remains ambiguous. CDR3 length: 14 amino acids. Germline V gene sequence: CDR1 MGHRA, CDR2 YSYEKL. Trimming pared 3 bases from V and 8 bases from J, leaving 16 bases between. The CDR3 sequence is CASSQIRGLGGYTI. Here the CDR3 DNA reads TGCGCCAGCAGCCAGATCAGAGGATTAGGCGGCTACACCATC.

Note on this clonotype: A read error may be the cause here, since a much bigger clone is one base away. Lacking the conserved final phenylalanine or tryptophan, this CDR3 likely reflects a read error. The rearrangement joins TRBV5-1 to TRBJ2-1; D uncertain. The CDR3 sequence is 15 residues long. Germline CDR1 reads SGHRS; CDR2 reads YFSETQ. The ends were cut back, 4 bases at V and 9 bases at J, with 20 bases in the middle. The CDR3 loop reads CASSIGDLGLGEQFL. The CDR3 nucleotides read TGCGCCAGCAGCATTGGCGACTTGGGCTTGGGTGAGCAGTTCCTC.

This chain joins TRBV11-2 and TRBJ2-5, with 9 bases identical to TRBD2. Germline V gene sequence: CDR1 SGHAT, CDR2 FQNNGV. With 10 bases clipped from V and 5 bases from J, the junction kept 17 bases outside the gene matches. This CDR3 contains 16 residues. CDR3 in DNA: TGTGCCATTAACAGACTAGCGGAGGGGGAGGGGGAGACCCAGTACTTC. This translates into CAINRLAEGEGETQYF.

A word on this clonotype: Possible read error: a much larger clone is one base away. The rearrangement joins TRBV2 to TRBJ2-1; 9 nucleotides align to TRBD2. The junction had 12 bases not matched to a gene; V was cut back by 8 bases and J by 10 bases. This CDR3 has 14 residues. Germline V gene sequence: CDR1 SNHLY, CDR2 FYNNEI. Here the CDR3 DNA reads TGTGCCAGCTGTCCCGGGACTAGCCGCGGGGAGCAGTTCTTC. This codes for CASCPGTSRGEQFF.

The V call is TRBV6-2 or TRBV6-3, the J call TRBJ1-1; a possible D gene is TRBD1 (5 bases). V was shortened by 5 bases and J by 9 bases, with 19 bases between the two germline ends. CDR3 size: 14 residues. Germline CDR1 reads MNHEY; CDR2 reads SVGEGT. The CDR3 DNA reads TGTGCCAGCAGTGACGGGGGGGTCAGAATACAAGCTTTCTTT. Translating gives CASSDGGVRIQAFF.

The V call is TRBV28, the J call TRBJ2-1; 15 bases map to TRBD2. The germline V gene encodes CDR1 MDHEN and CDR2 SYDVKM. The CDR3 is made up of 17 amino acids. The trim removed 4 bases at V and 5 bases at J, leaving 6 bases unmatched. CDR3 residues: CASSSGTSGGCNNEQFF. CDR3 in DNA: TGTGCCAGCAGTTCCGGGACTAGCGGGGGGTGCAACAATGAGCAGTTCTTC.

The chain joins TRBV6-1 to TRBJ1-4, with a possible D match to TRBD1 (5 bases). Trimming took 8 bases from V and 3 from J, leaving 13 bases between them. CDR1 and CDR2 (germline): MNHNS, SASEGT. The CDR3 consists of 14 residues. As DNA, the CDR3 is TGTGCCAGCGGGTTCGGGACTTCTAATGAAAAACTGTTTTTT. It yields the protein CASGFGTSNEKLFF.

A word on this clonotype: Since no conserved phenylalanine or tryptophan closes the CDR3, a read error is the likely cause. No DNA is shown, since the ends of the CDR3 on it are uncertain; the CDR3 is the one TCRdb lists. The chain combines TRBV29-1 with TRBJ2-1; no check of the table's D call, TRBD2, against the DNA was made. The CDR3 length equals 16 residues, ends included. The germline V gene encodes CDR1 SQVTM and CDR2 ANQGSEA. The CDR3 spells CSVEAMTSGRGGEQFL.

Of note for this clonotype: One base away lies a much larger clone, so this may be a sequencing read error. It is likely a read error, because the conserved phenylalanine at the end of the CDR3 is missing. This rearrangement joins TRBV28 to TRBJ2-7, with D perhaps matching TRBD1 or TRBD2 (5 bases each). Trimming stripped 3 bases from V and 5 bases from J, with 14 bases between. Germline CDR1 MDHEN, CDR2 SYDVKM. The CDR3 has 14 amino acids. The CDR3 protein is CASSFPSRGHEQYY. The CDR3, as DNA: TGTGCCAGCAGTTTCCCCTCCCGGGGCCACGAGCAGTACTAC.

The sample holds one count of this clonotype. A junction boundary mismatches the germline segment, possibly from a read error. The chain carries TRBV11-2 and TRBJ2-2; D is possibly TRBD2 (5 bases). This CDR3 region has 16 residues. Germline V gives CDR1 SGHAT, CDR2 FQNNGV. CDR3 DNA sequence: TGTGCCAGCAGCTTAGCTCTCAGGTCGAATACCGGGAAGCTGTCTTTT. Residues: CASSLALRSNTGKLSF.

Details on this clonotype: The junction differs from germline at one of its ends, possibly a read error. The CDR3 DNA reads as TGCGCCAGCAGTGATCGCAGCATTCAGCCCCAACATTTT. Residues: CASSDRSIQPQHF. This chain uses TRBV10-2 with TRBJ1-5; D not resolved. CDR3 length: 13 residues. Germline loops: CDR1 WSHSY, CDR2 SAAADI.

This chain uses TRBV11-2 with TRBJ2-3; possible D gene TRBD1, 5 bases. The DNA end lines up better with TRBJ1-5; the J call may be wrong. Germline loops: CDR1 SGHAT, CDR2 FQNNGV. This CDR3 region has 14 residues. The DNA for the CDR3 is TGTGCCAGCAGCCCTCTAGCGGGGGGGGATAGGCAGCATTTT. This sequence encodes CASSPLAGGDRQHF.

For this clonotype: One junction end does not reproduce the germline sequence, and a read error may be involved. The chain couples TRBV11-2 to TRBJ1-3; unclear D gene. CDR3 size: 14 residues. Per germline, CDR1 SGHAT and CDR2 FQNNGV. CDR3 bases: TGTGCGAGCAACCCCCTGGGTTCTGGAAACATCATATATTTT. Protein product: CASNPLGSGNIIYF. Based on the CDR3 plus reference TRBV11-2 and TRBJ1-3, the full variable domain is EAGVAQSPRYKIIEKRQSVAFWCNPISGHATLYWYQQILGQGPKLLIQFQNNGVVDDSQLPKDRFSAERLKGVDSTLKIQPAKLEDSAVYLCASNPLGSGNIIYFGEGSWLTVV.

This clonotype showed up many times. The chain is built from TRBV28 and TRBJ2-1, with D possibly matching TRBD1 (6 bases). The CDR3 extends over 17 amino acids. V gave up 4 bases and J gave up 3 bases, with 19 bases separating them. Per germline, CDR1 MDHEN and CDR2 SYDVKM. CDR3 bases: TGTGCCAGCAGTTCCCTGATGGACAGAGAAATCTACAATGAGCAGTTCTTC. Its protein product is CASSSLMDREIYNEQFF.

This clonotype is labeled as medium-sized. The chain joins TRBV11-2 to TRBJ2-1; 8 bases fit TRBD2. The germline CDR1 and CDR2 sequences are SGHAT and FQNNGV. The CDR3 is made up of 15 amino acids. V shed 4 bases, J shed 4 bases, and the junction held 6 bases outside the gene matches. The CDR3 sequence: CASSSGLGAYNEQFF. CDR3 bases: TGTGCCAGCAGCTCGGGACTAGGGGCATACAATGAGCAGTTCTTC.

Notes on this clonotype: A single base separates this from a much larger clone, so it may be a read error. The chain recombines TRBV5-5 with TRBJ2-1; the D is unclear. The CDR3 extends over 10 amino acids. CDR1 and CDR2 from the germline V gene are SGHKS and YYEKEE (reference sequence). CDR3 in DNA: TGTGCCAACAGCTTGACTGCCCAGTTCTTC. Its protein is CANSLTAQFF.